The rows below give T cell receptor beta chains drawn from one sample of a study of T cells after yellow fever vaccination. TCRdb recomputed calls from the 5' RACE reads with MiXCR, one row per CDR3 protein. The table includes some 340,000 distinct CDR3 sequences, 4.1% detected once. Sequences were derived from PBMCs, sampled 5 days after the yellow fever booster vaccination. The source is a man aged 18 to 30 who received the YFV17D yellow fever vaccine. CDR3s include the opening cysteine and the closing phenylalanine or tryptophan. The D gene is left open where the match is weak. Not every row has a clone size; where given, it reads once, few, many or a size class.

clone size	D gene	V gene	J gene	CDR3 protein
many	NA	TRBV20-1	TRBJ2-3	CSASSPGAGTDTQYF
few	NA	TRBV15	TRBJ1-3	CATSRAGGRNTIYF
many	TRBD1	TRBV20-1	TRBJ2-1	CSARDRERSYNEQFF
many	TRBD1	TRBV6-5	TRBJ1-6	CASSRDRKTYNSPLHF
few	NA	TRBV7-9	TRBJ2-7	CASSLLVSYEQYF
few	NA	TRBV7-8	TRBJ2-5	CASSHRSETQYF
few	TRBD1	TRBV29-1	TRBJ2-1	CSVVQGAAYNEQFF
NA	NA	TRBV27	TRBJ2-2	CASSWLDKTNTGELFF
few	NA	TRBV3-1	TRBJ2-3	CASSLETGHPVTQYF
many	TRBD1	TRBV20-1	TRBJ2-7	CSASPGTGSYEQYF
few	NA	TRBV7-9	TRBJ1-5	CASSERGGLNQPQHF
many	NA	TRBV2	TRBJ2-7	CASRPNYDEQYF
NA	NA	TRBV19	TRBJ1-6	CASSQDRRWDYNSPLHF
few	TRBD1	TRBV25-1	TRBJ2-5	CASSESGTGEETQYF
few	NA	TRBV20-1	TRBJ1-3	CSARDYRAIQTNTIYF
NA	TRBD2	TRBV4-2	TRBJ2-3	CASSPSGAGGRTDTQYF
few	NA	TRBV7-9	TRBJ2-5	CASSPLGGFETQYF
few	NA	TRBV10-2	TRBJ1-1	CASSEPAMNTEAFF
NA	NA	TRBV7-2	TRBJ2-3	CASSLSGADTQYF
NA	TRBD2	TRBV9	TRBJ2-3	CASSVASGGEADTQYF
NA	NA	TRBV12-3/TRBV12-4	TRBJ1-1	CASSLEWTPGTEAFF